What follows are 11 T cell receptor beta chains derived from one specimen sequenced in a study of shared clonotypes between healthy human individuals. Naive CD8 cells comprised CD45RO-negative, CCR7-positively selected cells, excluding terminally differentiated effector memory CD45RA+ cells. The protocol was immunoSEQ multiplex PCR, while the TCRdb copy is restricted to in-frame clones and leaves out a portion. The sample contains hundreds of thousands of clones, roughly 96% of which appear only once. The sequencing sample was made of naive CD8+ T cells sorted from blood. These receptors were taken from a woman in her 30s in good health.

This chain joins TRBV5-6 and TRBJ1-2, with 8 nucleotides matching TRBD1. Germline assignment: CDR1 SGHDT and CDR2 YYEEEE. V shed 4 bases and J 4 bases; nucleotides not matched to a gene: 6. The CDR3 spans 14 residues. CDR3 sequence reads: CASSQQGGGYGYTF. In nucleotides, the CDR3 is TGTGCCAGCAGCCAACAGGGGGGCGGCTATGGCTACACCTTC. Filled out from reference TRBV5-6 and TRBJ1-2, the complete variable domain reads DAGVTQSPTHLIKTRGQQVTLRCSPKSGHDTVSWYQQALGQGPQFIFQYYEEEERQRGNFPDRFSGHQFPNYSSELNVNALLLGDSALYLCASSQQGGGYGYTFGSGTRLTVV.

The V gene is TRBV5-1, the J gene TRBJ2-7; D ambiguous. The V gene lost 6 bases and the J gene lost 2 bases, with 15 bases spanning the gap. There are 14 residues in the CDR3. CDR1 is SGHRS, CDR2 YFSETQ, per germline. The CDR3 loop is CASTLHGPAYEQYF. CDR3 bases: TGCGCCAGCACCCTCCATGGCCCGGCCTACGAGCAGTACTTC.

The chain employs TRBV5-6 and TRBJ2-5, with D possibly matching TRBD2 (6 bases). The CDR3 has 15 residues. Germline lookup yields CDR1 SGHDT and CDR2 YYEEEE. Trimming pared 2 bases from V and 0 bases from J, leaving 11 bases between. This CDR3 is CASSFSAGYQETQYF. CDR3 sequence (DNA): TGTGCCAGCAGCTTTTCGGCGGGGTACCAAGAGACCCAGTACTTC.

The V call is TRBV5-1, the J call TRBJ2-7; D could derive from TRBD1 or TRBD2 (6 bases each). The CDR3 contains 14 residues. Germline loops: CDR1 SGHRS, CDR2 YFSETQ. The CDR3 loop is CAILRRGLSYEQYF. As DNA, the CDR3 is TGCGCGATCCTACGCAGGGGACTCTCCTACGAGCAGTACTTC.

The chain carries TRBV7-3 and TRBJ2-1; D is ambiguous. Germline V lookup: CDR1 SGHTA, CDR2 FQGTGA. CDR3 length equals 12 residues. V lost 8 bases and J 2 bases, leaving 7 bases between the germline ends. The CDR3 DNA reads TGTGCCAGCGGGATCCCCTACAATGAGCAGTTCTTC. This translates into CASGIPYNEQFF. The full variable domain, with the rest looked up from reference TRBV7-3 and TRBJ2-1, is GAGVSQTPSNKVTEKGKYVELRCDPISGHTALYWYRQSLGQGPEFLIYFQGTGAADDSGLPNDRFFAVRPEGSVSTLKIQRTERGDSAVYLCASGIPYNEQFFGPGTRLTVL.

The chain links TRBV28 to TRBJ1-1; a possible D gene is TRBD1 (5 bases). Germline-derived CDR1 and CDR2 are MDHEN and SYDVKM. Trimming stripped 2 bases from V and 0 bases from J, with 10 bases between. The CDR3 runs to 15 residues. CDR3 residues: CASSLGDLMNTEAFF. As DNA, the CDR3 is TGTGCCAGCAGTTTAGGGGACTTAATGAACACTGAAGCTTTCTTT.

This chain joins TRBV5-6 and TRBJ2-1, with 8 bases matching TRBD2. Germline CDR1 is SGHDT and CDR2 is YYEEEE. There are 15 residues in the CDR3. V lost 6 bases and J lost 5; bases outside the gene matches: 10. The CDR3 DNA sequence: TGTGCCAGCACCCTGGGGAGCGGGAGCCACAATGAGCAGTTCTTC. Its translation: CASTLGSGSHNEQFF.

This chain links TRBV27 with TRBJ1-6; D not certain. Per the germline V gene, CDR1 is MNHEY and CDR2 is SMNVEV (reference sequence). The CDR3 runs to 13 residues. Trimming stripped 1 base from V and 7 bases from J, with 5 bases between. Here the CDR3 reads CASSLYQNSPLHF. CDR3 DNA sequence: TGTGCCAGCAGTTTATACCAGAATTCACCCCTCCACTTT.

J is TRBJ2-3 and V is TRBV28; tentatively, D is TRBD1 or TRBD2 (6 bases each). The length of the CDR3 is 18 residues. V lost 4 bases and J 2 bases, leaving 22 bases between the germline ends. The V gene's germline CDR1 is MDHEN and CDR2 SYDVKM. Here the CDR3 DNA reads TGTGCCAGCAGTTCAAGTCCCAGGGGAGGAACACCCACAGATACGCAGTATTTT. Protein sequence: CASSSSPRGGTPTDTQYF.

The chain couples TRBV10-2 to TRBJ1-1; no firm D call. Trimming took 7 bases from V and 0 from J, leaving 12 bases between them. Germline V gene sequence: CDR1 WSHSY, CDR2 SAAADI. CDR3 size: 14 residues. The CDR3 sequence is CASINTALNTEAFF. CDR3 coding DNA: TGCGCCAGCATAAATACGGCCTTGAACACTGAAGCTTTCTTT.

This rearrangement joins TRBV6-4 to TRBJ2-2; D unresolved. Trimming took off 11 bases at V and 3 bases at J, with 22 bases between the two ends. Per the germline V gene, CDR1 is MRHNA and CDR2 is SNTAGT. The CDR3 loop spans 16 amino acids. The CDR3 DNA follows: TGTGCCCTACACCGGACCGGACCAAAGGACACCGGGGAGCTGTTTTTT. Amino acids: CALHRTGPKDTGELFF.